This TCR beta chain originates from a study of persistence of HIV-infected CD4 T cells. Study outcomes and limitations: TCRbeta richness was lower in CMV- and Gag-responding cells than in anti-CD3/anti-CD28-responding cells.

This was the immunoSEQ version 4 assay in survey mode. Repertoires were generated with immunoSEQ multiplex PCR, while TCRdb's copy carries only in-frame clones and drops some. Of 37,000 or so clones listed, 87% are singletons. Cells were stimulated nonspecifically with anti-CD3/anti-CD28 magnetic beads. Sorting of responding CD4+ T cells relied on upregulated CD40 ligand together with CD69. Donors had CD4+ T cell counts above 400 cells/uL and were CMV-seropositive. CD8-depleted PBMCs were stimulated approximately 20 hours with anti-CD28/CD49d costimulation, CD40-blocking antibody and enfuvirtide. As for this clone: The antigen remains unidentified.

This receptor was obtained from an adult man with HIV who was CMV-seropositive. Specimen: CD4+ T cells sorted from PBMCs after roughly 19-hour stimulation, collected from a patient who received antiretroviral therapy.

Here the CDR3 reads CAWSGIPGSPYEQYF. CDR3 nucleotide sequence: TGTGCCTGGAGTGGAATTCCAGGGTCCCCCTACGAGCAGTACTTC. The chain recombines TRBV30 with TRBJ2-7, with D tentatively TRBD1 (5 bases). CDR3 length: 15 residues. V was clipped by 1 base and J by 2 bases, with 15 bases between them. The germline V gene encodes CDR1 GTSNPN and CDR2 SVGIG (reference sequence).